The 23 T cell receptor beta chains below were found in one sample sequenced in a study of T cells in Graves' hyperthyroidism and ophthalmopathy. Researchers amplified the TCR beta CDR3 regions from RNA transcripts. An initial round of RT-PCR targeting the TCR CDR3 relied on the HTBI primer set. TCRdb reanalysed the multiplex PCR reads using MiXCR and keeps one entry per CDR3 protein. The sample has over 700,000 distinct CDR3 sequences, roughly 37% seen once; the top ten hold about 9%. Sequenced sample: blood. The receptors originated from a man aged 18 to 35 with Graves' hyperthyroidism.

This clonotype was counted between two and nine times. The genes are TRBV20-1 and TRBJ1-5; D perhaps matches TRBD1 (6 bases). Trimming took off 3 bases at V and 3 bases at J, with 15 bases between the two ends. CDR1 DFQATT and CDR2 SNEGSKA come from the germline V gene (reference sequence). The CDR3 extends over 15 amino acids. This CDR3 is CSASQNRDFNQPQHF. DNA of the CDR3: TGCAGTGCTAGCCAGAACAGGGATTTCAATCAGCCCCAGCATTTT.

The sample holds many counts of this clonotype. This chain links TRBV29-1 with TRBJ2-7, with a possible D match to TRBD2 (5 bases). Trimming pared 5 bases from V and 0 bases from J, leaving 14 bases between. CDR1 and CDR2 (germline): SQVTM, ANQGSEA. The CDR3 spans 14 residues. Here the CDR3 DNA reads TGCAGCGTTCGTGCCGACGGGGACTCCTACGAGCAGTACTTC. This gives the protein CSVRADGDSYEQYF.

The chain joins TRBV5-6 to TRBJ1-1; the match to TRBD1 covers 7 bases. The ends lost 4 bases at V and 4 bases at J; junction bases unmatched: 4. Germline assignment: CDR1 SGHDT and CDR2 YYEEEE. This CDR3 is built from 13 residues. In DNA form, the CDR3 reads TGTGCCAGCAGCCTGAGGGGGCTCACTGAAGCTTTCTTT. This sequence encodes CASSLRGLTEAFF.

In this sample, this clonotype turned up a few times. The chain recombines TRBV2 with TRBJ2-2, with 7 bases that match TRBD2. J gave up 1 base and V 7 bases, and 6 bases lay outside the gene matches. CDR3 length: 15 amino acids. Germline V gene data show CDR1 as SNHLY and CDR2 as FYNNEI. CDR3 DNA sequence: TGTGCCAGCAATGCCAGCGGGATGAACACCGGGGAGCTGTTTTTT. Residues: CASNASGMNTGELFF.

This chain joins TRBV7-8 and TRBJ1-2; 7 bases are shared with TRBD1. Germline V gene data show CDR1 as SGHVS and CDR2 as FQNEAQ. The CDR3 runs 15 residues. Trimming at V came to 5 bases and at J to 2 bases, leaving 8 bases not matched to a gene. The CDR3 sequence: CASSPRQGTNYGYTF. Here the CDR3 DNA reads TGTGCCAGCAGCCCCCGACAGGGTACCAACTATGGCTACACCTTC.

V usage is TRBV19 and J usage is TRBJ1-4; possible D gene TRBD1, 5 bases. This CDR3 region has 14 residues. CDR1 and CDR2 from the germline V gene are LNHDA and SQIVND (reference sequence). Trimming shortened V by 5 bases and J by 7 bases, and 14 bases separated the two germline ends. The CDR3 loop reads CASSSRVWGEKLFF. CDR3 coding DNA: TGTGCCAGTAGTTCCAGGGTCTGGGGTGAAAAACTGTTTTTT.

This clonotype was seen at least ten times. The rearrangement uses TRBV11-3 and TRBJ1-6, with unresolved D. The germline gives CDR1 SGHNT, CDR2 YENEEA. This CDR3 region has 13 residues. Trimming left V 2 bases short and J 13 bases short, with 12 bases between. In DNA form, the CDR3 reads TGTGCCAGCAGCTTAATGGGAGAGGCTCCCCTCCACTTT. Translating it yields CASSLMGEAPLHF.

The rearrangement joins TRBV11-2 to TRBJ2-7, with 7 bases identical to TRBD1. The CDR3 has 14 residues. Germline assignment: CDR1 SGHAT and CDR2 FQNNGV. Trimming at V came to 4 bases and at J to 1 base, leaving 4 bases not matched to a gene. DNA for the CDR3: TGTGCCAGCAGCTCCTACAGGGGATCCTACGAGCAGTACTTC. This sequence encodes CASSSYRGSYEQYF.

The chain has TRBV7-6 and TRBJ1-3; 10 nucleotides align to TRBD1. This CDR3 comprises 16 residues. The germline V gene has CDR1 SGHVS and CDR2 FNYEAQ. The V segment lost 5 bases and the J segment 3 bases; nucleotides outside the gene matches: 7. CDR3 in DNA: TGTGCCAGCAGCCCCCGACAGGGGGCAAGTGGAAACACCATATATTTT. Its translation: CASSPRQGASGNTIYF.

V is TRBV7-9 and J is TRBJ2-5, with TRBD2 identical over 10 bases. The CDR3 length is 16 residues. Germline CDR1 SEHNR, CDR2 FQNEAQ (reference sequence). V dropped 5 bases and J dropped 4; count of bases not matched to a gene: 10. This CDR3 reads CASSPPLAGIGETQYF. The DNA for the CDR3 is TGTGCCAGCAGCCCCCCACTAGCGGGAATAGGAGAGACCCAGTACTTC.

CDR3 protein: CASSNTTGLATEAFF. The DNA for the CDR3 is TGTGCCAGCAGCAACACCACAGGGTTGGCCACTGAAGCTTTCTTT. The rearrangement joins TRBV3-1 to TRBJ1-1; D is possibly TRBD1 (6 bases). The CDR3 is 15 amino acids. V lost 5 bases and J lost 4, with 17 bases in between. Looked up from germline, CDR1 is LGHDT and CDR2 is YNNKEL (reference sequence).

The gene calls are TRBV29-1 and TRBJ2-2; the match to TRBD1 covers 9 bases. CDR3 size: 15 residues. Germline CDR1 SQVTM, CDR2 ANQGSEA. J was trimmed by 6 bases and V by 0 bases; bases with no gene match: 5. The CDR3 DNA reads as TGCAGCGTTGAAGATTGGGACAGGGTACCCGGGGAGCTGTTTTTT. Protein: CSVEDWDRVPGELFF.

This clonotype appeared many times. The CDR3, as DNA: TGCAGTGCGGGAGCAGACGGGAATCAGCCCCAGCATTTT. Amino acids: CSAGADGNQPQHF. The rearrangement links TRBV20-1 to TRBJ1-5; D is undetermined. This CDR3 has 13 amino acids. V lost 6 bases and J 4 bases, leaving 13 bases between the germline ends. Germline V gives CDR1 DFQATT, CDR2 SNEGSKA (reference sequence).

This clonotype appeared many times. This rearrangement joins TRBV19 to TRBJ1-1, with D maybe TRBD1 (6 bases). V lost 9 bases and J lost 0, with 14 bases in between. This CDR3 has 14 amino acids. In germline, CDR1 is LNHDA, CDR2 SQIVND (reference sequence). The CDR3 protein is CASGGWGLNTEAFF. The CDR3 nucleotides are TGTGCCAGCGGGGGCTGGGGCTTGAACACTGAAGCTTTCTTT.

The CDR3 reads CASSQESSETQYF. As DNA, the CDR3 is TGCGCCAGCAGCCAAGAGTCGAGCGAGACCCAGTACTTC. The J gene is TRBJ2-5, the V gene TRBV4-1; no reliable D call. This CDR3 has 13 amino acids. CDR1 and CDR2 from the germline V gene are MGHRA and YSYEKL. The ends were cut back, 0 bases at V and 5 bases at J, with 7 bases in the middle.

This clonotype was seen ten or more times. This CDR3 is CSVEFSGFYGYTF. The CDR3 DNA reads as TGCAGCGTTGAGTTTTCGGGGTTCTATGGCTACACCTTC. This chain connects TRBV29-1 to TRBJ1-2; D is ambiguous. CDR1 is SQVTM, CDR2 ANQGSEA, per germline. The CDR3 length is 13 residues. V lost 3 bases and J lost 4, with 12 bases in between.

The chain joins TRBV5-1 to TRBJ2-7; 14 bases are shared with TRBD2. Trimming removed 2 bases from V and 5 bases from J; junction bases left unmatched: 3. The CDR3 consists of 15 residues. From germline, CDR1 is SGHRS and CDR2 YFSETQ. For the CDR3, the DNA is TGCGCCAGCAGCTTAGGGACTAGCGGGAGTAACGAGCAGTACTTC. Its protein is CASSLGTSGSNEQYF.

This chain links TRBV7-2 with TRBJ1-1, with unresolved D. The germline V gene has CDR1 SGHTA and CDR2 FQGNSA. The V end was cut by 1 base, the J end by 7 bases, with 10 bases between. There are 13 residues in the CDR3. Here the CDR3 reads CASSLDRGIEAFF. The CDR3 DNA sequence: TGTGCCAGCAGCTTAGATCGCGGCATTGAAGCTTTCTTT.

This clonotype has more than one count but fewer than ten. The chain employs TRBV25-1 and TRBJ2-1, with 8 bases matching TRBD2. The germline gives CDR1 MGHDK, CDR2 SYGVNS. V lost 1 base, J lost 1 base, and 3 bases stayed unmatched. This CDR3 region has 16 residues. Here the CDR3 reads CASSEWASGSYNEQFF. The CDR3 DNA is TGTGCCAGCAGTGAATGGGCTAGCGGGTCCTACAATGAGCAGTTCTTC. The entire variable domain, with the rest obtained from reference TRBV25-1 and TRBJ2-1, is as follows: EADIYQTPRYLVIGTGKKITLECSQTMGHDKMYWYQQDPGMELHLIHYSYGVNSTEKGDLSSESTVSRIRTEHFPLTLESARPSHTSQYLCASSEWASGSYNEQFFGPGTRLTVL.

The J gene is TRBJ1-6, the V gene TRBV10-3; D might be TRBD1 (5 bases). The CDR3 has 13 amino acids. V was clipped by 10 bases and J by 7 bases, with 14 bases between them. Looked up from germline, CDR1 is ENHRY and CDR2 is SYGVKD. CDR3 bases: TGTGCCACCCGGGGGAAGAGCAATTCACCCCTCCACTTT. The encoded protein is CATRGKSNSPLHF.

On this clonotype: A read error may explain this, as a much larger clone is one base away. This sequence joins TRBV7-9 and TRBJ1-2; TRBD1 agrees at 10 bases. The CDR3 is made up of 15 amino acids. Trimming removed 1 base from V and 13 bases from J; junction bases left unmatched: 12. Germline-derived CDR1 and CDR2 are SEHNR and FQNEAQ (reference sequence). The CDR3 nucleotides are TGTGCCAGCAGCTTAGAAGGGACAGGGGCGGAGAGGTGCACCTTC. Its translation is CASSLEGTGAERCTF.

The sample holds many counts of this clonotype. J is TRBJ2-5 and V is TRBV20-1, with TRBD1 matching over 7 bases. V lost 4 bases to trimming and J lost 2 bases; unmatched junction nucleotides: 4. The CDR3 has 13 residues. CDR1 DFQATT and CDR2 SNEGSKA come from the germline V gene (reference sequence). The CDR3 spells CSATGTVQETQYF. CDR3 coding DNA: TGCAGTGCTACGGGGACAGTACAAGAGACCCAGTACTTC.

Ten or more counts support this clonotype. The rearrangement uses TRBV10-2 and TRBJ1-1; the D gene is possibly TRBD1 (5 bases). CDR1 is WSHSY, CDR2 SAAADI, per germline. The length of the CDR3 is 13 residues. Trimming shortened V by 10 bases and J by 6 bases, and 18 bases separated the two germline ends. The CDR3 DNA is TGCGCCACCCAGGGTCTCTGGGGCTCTGAAGCTTTCTTT. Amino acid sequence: CATQGLWGSEAFF.